The T cell receptor beta chain described here comes from a study of OX40 agonist ivuxolimab in advanced cancers. The assay was immunoSEQ multiplex PCR, and TCRdb's table has in-frame clones only and misses some. The repertoire includes about 41,000 clones, 85% of them detected once, and under 3.5% sits in the top ten. The source was CD4+ or CD8+ T cells sorted from blood, collected in a trial of the OX40 agonist ivuxolimab. This receptor was taken from an adult with an advanced solid tumor such as melanoma, head and neck, liver or kidney cancer.

The CDR3: CASSSNPPGGGDEQFF. CDR3 bases: TGTGCCAGCAGCTCCAATCCCCCAGGGGGAGGCGATGAGCAGTTCTTC. The chain uses TRBV7-3 and TRBJ2-1, with D perhaps TRBD1 (7 bases). V was trimmed by 4 bases and J by 8 bases, leaving 21 bases between them. Germline V gene lookup returns CDR1 SGHTA and CDR2 FQGTGA. CDR3 length equals 16 residues.